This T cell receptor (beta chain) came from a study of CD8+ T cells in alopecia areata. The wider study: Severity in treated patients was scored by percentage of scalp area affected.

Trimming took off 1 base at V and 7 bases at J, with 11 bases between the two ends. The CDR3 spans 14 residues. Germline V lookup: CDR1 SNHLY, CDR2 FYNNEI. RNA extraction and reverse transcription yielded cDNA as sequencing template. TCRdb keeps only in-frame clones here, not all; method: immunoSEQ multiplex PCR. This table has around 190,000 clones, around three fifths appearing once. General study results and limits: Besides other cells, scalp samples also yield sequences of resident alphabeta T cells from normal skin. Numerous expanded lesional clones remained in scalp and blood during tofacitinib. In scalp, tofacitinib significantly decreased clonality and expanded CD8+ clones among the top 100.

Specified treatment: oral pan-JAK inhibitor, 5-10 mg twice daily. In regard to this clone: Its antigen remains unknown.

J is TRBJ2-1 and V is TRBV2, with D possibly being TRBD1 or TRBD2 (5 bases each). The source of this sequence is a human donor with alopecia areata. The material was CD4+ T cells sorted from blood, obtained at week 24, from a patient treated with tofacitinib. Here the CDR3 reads CASSEVSGRNEQFF. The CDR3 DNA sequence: TGTGCCAGCAGTGAAGTATCGGGGCGGAATGAGCAGTTCTTC. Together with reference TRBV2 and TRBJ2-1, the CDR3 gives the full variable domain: EPEVTQTPSHQVTQMGQEVILRCVPISNHLYFYWYRQILGQKVEFLVSFYNNEISEKSEIFDDQFSVERPDGSNFTLKIRSTKLEDSAMYFCASSEVSGRNEQFFGPGTRLTVL.